Each of the 15 T cell receptor beta chains below was sequenced from the same sample in a study of T cell repertoires in cytomegalovirus infection. MiXCR, applied by TCRdb to the reads, yields one record per CDR3 protein. The repertoire has some 300,000 distinct CDR3 sequences, 15% to 20% of them found once; the top ten carry 12%. Source material: PBMCs. Source of these receptors: a human donor in good health (CMV status not recorded). Some clones in this sample may be carry-over from other donors' samples.

There are a few counts of this clonotype. The rearrangement links TRBV20-1 to TRBJ1-2, with a tentative D call TRBD1 (6 bases). This CDR3 spans 13 amino acids. V was shortened by 5 bases and J by 2 bases, with 12 bases between the two germline ends. CDR1 DFQATT and CDR2 SNEGSKA come from the germline V gene (reference sequence). The CDR3: CSALGGSNYGYTF. Here the CDR3 DNA reads TGCAGTGCTCTGGGGGGCAGCAACTATGGCTACACCTTC.

This clonotype occurred a few times. The chain links TRBV28 to TRBJ1-1; D is undetermined. The CDR3 length is 13 residues. V shed 8 bases and J shed 6 bases, with 16 bases lying between them. Germline CDR1 MDHEN, CDR2 SYDVKM. Here the CDR3 reads CASRSQNAPEAFF. CDR3 nucleotide sequence: TGTGCCAGCCGAAGCCAGAATGCTCCTGAAGCTTTCTTT.

In this sample, this clonotype turned up a few times. The chain is built from TRBV20-1 and TRBJ1-2; D unclear. There are 11 residues in the CDR3. Trimming removed 7 bases from V and 6 bases from J, with 12 bases in between. Germline CDR1 reads DFQATT; CDR2 reads SNEGSKA (reference sequence). CDR3 sequence reads: CSVPRTDGYTF. The CDR3 nucleotides read TGCAGTGTCCCGCGCACGGATGGCTACACCTTC.

The chain combines TRBV3-1 with TRBJ1-1, with a weak D call TRBD1 (5 bases). CDR3 size: 19 residues. Trimming cost V 5 bases and J 0 bases, with 25 bases left between them. Germline CDR1 LGHDT, CDR2 YNNKEL (reference sequence). The DNA for the CDR3 is TGTGCCAGCAGCGACGATACCCTTCGGACAAGGGCCATGAACACTGAAGCTTTCTTT. Amino acids: CASSDDTLRTRAMNTEAFF.

This clonotype was seen more than once but under ten times. The chain employs TRBV2 and TRBJ1-4; D possibly corresponds to TRBD1 (5 bases). The CDR3 extends over 13 amino acids. V was trimmed by 8 bases and J by 4 bases, leaving 11 bases between them. In germline, CDR1 is SNHLY, CDR2 FYNNEI. The CDR3 sequence: CASGTGGNEKLFF. CDR3 bases: TGTGCCAGCGGGACGGGTGGTAATGAAAAACTGTTTTTT.

This clonotype came up a few times. For the CDR3, the DNA is TGTGCCAGTATGGAAGGAGGGAATCAGCCCCAGCATTTT. This gives the protein CASMEGGNQPQHF. The chain recombines TRBV19 with TRBJ1-5; D not certain. This CDR3 spans 13 amino acids. Looked up from germline, CDR1 is LNHDA and CDR2 is SQIVND (reference sequence). V was trimmed by 7 bases and J by 4 bases, leaving 11 bases between them.

This sequence joins TRBV4-2 and TRBJ2-7; TRBD2 matches 7 bases. The J segment lost 9 bases and the V segment lost 0 bases, leaving 20 bases of the junction unmatched. Per germline, CDR1 LGHNA and CDR2 YNFKEQ. The CDR3 consists of 18 residues. CDR3 sequence: CASSQDIGDGTNSDRQYF. The CDR3 nucleotides are TGTGCCAGCAGCCAAGATATTGGGGATGGGACTAATTCTGATCGGCAGTACTTC.

The chain has TRBV12-3 or TRBV12-4 and TRBJ2-6, with 7 bases fitting TRBD2. Germline trimming cut 7 bases from V and 4 bases from J; bases unmatched to any gene: 7. The CDR3 is made up of 15 amino acids. The CDR3 nucleotides read TGTGCCAGCACGGAGCCCGGGAGGGGGGCCAACGTCCTGACTTTC. This sequence encodes CASTEPGRGANVLTF.

This clonotype was detected ten times or more. The chain has TRBV6-1 and TRBJ1-5, with 8 bases aligning to TRBD1. V lost 8 bases to trimming and J lost 2 bases; unmatched junction nucleotides: 2. From germline, CDR1 is MNHNS and CDR2 SASEGT. The CDR3 runs to 13 residues. The CDR3: CASGGQGNQPQHF. The CDR3 DNA sequence: TGTGCCAGCGGGGGACAGGGCAATCAGCCCCAGCATTTT.

The chain recombines TRBV28 with TRBJ2-3; D gene uncertain. Per germline, CDR1 MDHEN and CDR2 SYDVKM. The CDR3 spans 12 residues. Trimming took off 7 bases at V and 3 bases at J, with 8 bases between the two ends. The CDR3 reads CASMGSTDTQYF. CDR3 sequence (DNA): TGTGCCAGCATGGGGTCTACAGATACGCAGTATTTT.

The gene calls are TRBV5-6 and TRBJ1-5; D unresolved. The V and J ends lost 1 base and 5 bases respectively, with 10 bases between them. The CDR3 extends over 14 amino acids. Germline V lookup: CDR1 SGHDT, CDR2 YYEEEE. DNA for the CDR3: TGTGCCAGCAGCTTGAGTGGGTGGGATCAGCCCCAGCATTTT. It yields the protein CASSLSGWDQPQHF.

This clonotype was counted between two and nine times. This chain links TRBV2 with TRBJ2-7; D assignment may be TRBD1 or TRBD2 (7 bases each). Germline V gene sequence: CDR1 SNHLY, CDR2 FYNNEI. This CDR3 is built from 14 residues. Between the trimmed V and J ends, which lost 7 bases and 0 bases, there was a span of 13 bases. The CDR3 protein is CASTSRGGSYEQYF. The DNA for the CDR3 is TGTGCCAGCACCTCCAGGGGGGGCTCCTACGAGCAGTACTTC.

This clonotype was seen a few times. This sequence joins TRBV6-5 and TRBJ1-4; no clear D. The length of the CDR3 is 14 residues. The V end was cut by 6 bases, the J end by 0 bases, with 8 bases between. Germline V CDR1 and CDR2: MNHEY, SVGAGI. The CDR3 is CASRPTATNEKLFF. For the CDR3, the DNA is TGTGCCAGCAGACCCACCGCAACTAATGAAAAACTGTTTTTT.

The chain has TRBV6-2 or TRBV6-3 and TRBJ1-1; TRBD1 might be the D (6 bases). The germline V and J ends were trimmed by 6 bases and 1 base, with 18 bases remaining between them. The CDR3 has 16 amino acids. Germline assignment: CDR1 MNHEY and CDR2 SVGEGT. In DNA form, the CDR3 reads TGTGCCAGCAGCCAACGCCTCCAGGGGTCGAACACTGAAGCTTTCTTT. Amino acid sequence: CASSQRLQGSNTEAFF.

The V call is TRBV5-4, the J call TRBJ2-3; TRBD2 matches at 11 bases. This CDR3 region has 18 residues. CDR1 and CDR2 from the germline V gene are SGHNT and YYREEE (reference sequence). Trimming took 0 bases from V and 1 from J; bases not matched to a gene: 7. The CDR3 region is CASSLARLAGSGTDTQYF. The DNA of the CDR3 is TGTGCCAGCAGCTTGGCACGACTAGCGGGGTCTGGCACAGATACGCAGTATTTT. The whole variable domain, remainder taken from reference TRBV5-4 and TRBJ2-3, is ETGVTQSPTHLIKTRGQQVTLRCSSQSGHNTVSWYQQALGQGPQFIFQYYREEENGRGNFPPRFSGLQFPNYSSELNVNALELDDSALYLCASSLARLAGSGTDTQYFGPGTRLTVL.